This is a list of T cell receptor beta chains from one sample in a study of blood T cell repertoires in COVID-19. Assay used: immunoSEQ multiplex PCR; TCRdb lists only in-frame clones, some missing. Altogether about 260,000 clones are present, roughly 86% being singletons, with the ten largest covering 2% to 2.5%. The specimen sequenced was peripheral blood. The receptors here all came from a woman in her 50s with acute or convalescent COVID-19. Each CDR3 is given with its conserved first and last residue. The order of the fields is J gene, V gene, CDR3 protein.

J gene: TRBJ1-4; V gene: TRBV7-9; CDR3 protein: CASSSTAEGEKLFF
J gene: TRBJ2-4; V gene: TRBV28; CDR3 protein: CASSSRLAGDIDIQYF
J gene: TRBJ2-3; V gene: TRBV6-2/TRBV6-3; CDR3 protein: CASSYQAGPDTQYF
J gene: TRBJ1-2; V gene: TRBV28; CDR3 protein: CASSKAGLTALPNYGYTF
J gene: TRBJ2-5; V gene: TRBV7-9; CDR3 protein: CASSQTGGLKTQYF
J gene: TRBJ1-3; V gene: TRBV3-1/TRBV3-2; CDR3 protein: CASSQDLADLGNTIYF
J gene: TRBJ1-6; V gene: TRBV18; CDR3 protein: CASSLTGGSDSPLHF
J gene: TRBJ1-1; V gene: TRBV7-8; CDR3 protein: CASSLGLGNTEAFF
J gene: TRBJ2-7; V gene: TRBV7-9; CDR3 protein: CATPAPGTSGVYEQYF
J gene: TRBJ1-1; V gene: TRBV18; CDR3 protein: CASSPSAGGSTEAFF
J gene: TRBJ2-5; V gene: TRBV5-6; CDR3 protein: CASSFVSGGWETQYF
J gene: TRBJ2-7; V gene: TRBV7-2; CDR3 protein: CASSWEVYEQYF
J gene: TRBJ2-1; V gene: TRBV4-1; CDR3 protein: CASSPNEYTGTSRFF
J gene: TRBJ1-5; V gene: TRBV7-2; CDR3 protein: CASSRWGGSGQPQHF
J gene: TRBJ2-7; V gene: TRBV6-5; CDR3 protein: CASSYFPLDEQYF
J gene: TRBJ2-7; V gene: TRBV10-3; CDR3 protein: CAISEQGLAGYEQYF
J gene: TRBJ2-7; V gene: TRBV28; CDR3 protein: CASTLGGASSYEQYF
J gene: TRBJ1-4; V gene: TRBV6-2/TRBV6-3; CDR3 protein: CASSYDGGQEKLFF
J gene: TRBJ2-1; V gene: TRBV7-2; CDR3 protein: CASRRIGQGYNEQFF
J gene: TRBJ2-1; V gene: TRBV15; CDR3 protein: CATSNTKAGPAYNEQFF
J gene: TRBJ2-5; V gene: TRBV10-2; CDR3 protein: CASSEAASGLTQYF
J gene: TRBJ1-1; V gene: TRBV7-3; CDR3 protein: CASSLKGGAGRAEAFF
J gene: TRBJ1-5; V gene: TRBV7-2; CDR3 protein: CASSQRTGNQPQHF
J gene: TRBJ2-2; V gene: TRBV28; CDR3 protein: CASSFSTSGTGELFF
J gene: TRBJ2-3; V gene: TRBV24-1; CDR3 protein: CATRASGGGTDTQYF
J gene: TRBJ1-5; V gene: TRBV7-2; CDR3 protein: CASSFAGDTINQPQHF
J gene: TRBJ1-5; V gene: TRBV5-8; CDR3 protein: CASSFRDRSYSNQPQHF
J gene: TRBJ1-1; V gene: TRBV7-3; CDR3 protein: CASSLGGLNTEAFF